What follows are 23 T cell receptor beta chains derived from one specimen sequenced in a study of blood T cell repertoires in COVID-19 (dated by TCRdb to 2020 to 2021). The library relied on the immunoSEQ multiplex PCR assay. TCRdb retrieved this table from immuneACCESS and kept in-frame rearrangements only. Not all clones are present; in checked studies, unresolved V genes account for under half, and no reason is known for the remainder. The sample table lists under 150,000 clones, about 79% of them with a count of one. Together, the top ten hold just under 3% of the sample. Material for sequencing was PBMCs or T cells enriched from blood (not recorded which). Receptor source: a woman between 50 and 59 years old who had recovered from COVID-19.

The chain couples TRBV4-1 to TRBJ1-5; perhaps TRBD1 as D (5 bases). The CDR3 has 16 amino acids. V gave up 1 base and J gave up 3 bases, with 13 bases separating them. The V gene's germline CDR1 is MGHRA and CDR2 YSYEKL. In nucleotides, the CDR3 is TGCGCCAGCAGCCAAGCCGTGGGGGGGACCAATCAGCCCCAGCATTTT. Translated: CASSQAVGGTNQPQHF.

A single count supports this clone. The chain carries TRBV28 and TRBJ1-2, with 7 bases lining up with TRBD1. This CDR3 contains 14 residues. CDR1 is MDHEN, CDR2 SYDVKM, per germline. J lost 2 bases, V lost 2 bases, and 2 bases had no gene match. CDR3 protein: CASSLETGNYGYTF. In nucleotides, the CDR3 is TGTGCCAGCAGTTTAGAGACAGGGAACTATGGCTACACCTTC.

The rearrangement uses TRBV10-1 and TRBJ1-2; the match to TRBD1 covers 8 bases. This CDR3 region has 14 residues. Germline CDR1 and CDR2: WNHNN and SYGVQD (reference sequence). V lost 11 bases to trimming and J lost 0 bases; unmatched junction nucleotides: 8. CDR3 DNA sequence: TGCGCCCTGACAGGGGCTAAAGCTAACTATGGCTACACCTTC. Protein product: CALTGAKANYGYTF.

The chain joins TRBV6-5 to TRBJ1-5; D is ambiguous. Trimming took off 2 bases at V and 3 bases at J, with 5 bases between the two ends. Looked up from germline, CDR1 is MNHEY and CDR2 is SVGAGI. The CDR3 has 13 amino acids. In DNA form, the CDR3 reads TGTGCCAGCAGTTACGACACCAATCAGCCCCAGCATTTT. Protein: CASSYDTNQPQHF.

Of note for this clone: Mismatch with germline at one junction end may stem from a read error. This chain connects TRBV5-1 to TRBJ1-2, with D possibly being TRBD1 (6 bases). The CDR3 sequence is 11 residues long. Germline lookup yields CDR1 SGHRS and CDR2 YFSETQ. In DNA form, the CDR3 reads TGCGCCAGCAGCTCCGGGACACGGACGTCCTTC. It specifies CASSSGTRTSF.

The CDR3 sequence is CASSPHRGRTDTQYF. CDR3 nucleotide sequence: TGTGCCAGCAGCCCTCACAGGGGGCGCACAGATACGCAGTATTTT. This chain links TRBV9 with TRBJ2-3, with 9 bases aligning to TRBD1. The CDR3 is 15 amino acids. Germline CDR1 SGDLS, CDR2 YYNGEE. V lost 4 bases, J lost 1 base, and 4 bases stayed unmatched. Using reference TRBV9 and TRBJ2-3 for the parts outside the CDR3, the full variable domain is DSGVTQTPKHLITATGQRVTLRCSPRSGDLSVYWYQQSLDQGLQFLIQYYNGEERAKGNILERFSAQQFPDLHSELNLSSLELGDSALYFCASSPHRGRTDTQYFGPGTRLTVL.

The chain has TRBV6-5 and TRBJ1-5, with D uncertain. V lost 8 bases and J lost 4, with 6 bases in between. The germline CDR1 and CDR2 sequences are MNHEY and SVGAGI. This CDR3 is built from 11 residues. CDR3 region: CASRENQPQHF. As DNA, the CDR3 is TGTGCCAGCCGAGAGAATCAGCCCCAGCATTTT.

The V gene is TRBV7-9, the J gene TRBJ1-3; possible D gene TRBD1, 5 bases. CDR3 size: 16 residues. V lost 5 bases to trimming and J lost 4 bases, with 18 bases between them. Germline CDR1 SEHNR, CDR2 FQNEAQ (reference sequence). In DNA form, the CDR3 reads TGTGCCAGCAGCCCCCACCCGGGGGAAAGAGGAAACACCATATATTTT. It specifies CASSPHPGERGNTIYF.

The chain links TRBV5-1 to TRBJ2-4; the D gene is possibly TRBD1 (6 bases). Germline CDR1 and CDR2: SGHRS and YFSETQ. This CDR3 has 16 amino acids. Trimming removed 2 bases at V and 2 bases at J, with 14 bases between. The CDR3 loop is CASSLTVGAPKNIQYF. The CDR3 DNA sequence: TGCGCCAGCAGCTTAACGGTGGGGGCCCCCAAAAACATTCAGTACTTC.

The gene calls are TRBV3-1 (or the pseudogene TRBV3-2) and TRBJ2-2; TRBD2 matches at 11 bases. V lost 1 base to trimming and J lost 2 bases; unmatched junction nucleotides: 3. Per the germline V gene, CDR1 is LGHDT and CDR2 is YNNKEL (reference sequence). The CDR3 totals 17 residues. The chain's CDR3 is CASSQVAGGPNTGELFF. The CDR3 bases are TGTGCCAGCAGCCAAGTAGCGGGGGGGCCTAACACCGGGGAGCTGTTTTTT.

The chain links TRBV7-3 to TRBJ2-7; 12 bases are a match to TRBD2. The CDR3 consists of 13 residues. V lost 5 bases to trimming and J lost 7 bases; unmatched junction nucleotides: 3. Per germline, CDR1 SGHTA and CDR2 FQGTGA. The CDR3 loop reads CASSAGLAGEQYF. Written as DNA, the CDR3 is TGTGCCAGCAGCGCAGGACTAGCGGGGGAGCAGTACTTC.

The J gene is TRBJ2-7, the V gene TRBV7-8; 10 nucleotides agree with TRBD1. Germline lookup yields CDR1 SGHVS and CDR2 FQNEAQ. This CDR3 has 14 residues. The J segment lost 6 bases and the V segment lost 6 bases, leaving 8 bases of the junction unmatched. The CDR3 DNA is TGTGCCAGCAGACCTCCCGGGACAGGGGCCGAGCAGTACTTC. Amino acids: CASRPPGTGAEQYF.

This chain links TRBV7-9 with TRBJ2-1; D perhaps matches TRBD1 (6 bases). V lost 3 bases, J lost 7 bases, and 13 bases lay in between. Germline loops: CDR1 SEHNR, CDR2 FQNEAQ (reference sequence). This CDR3 comprises 14 residues. The CDR3 region is CASSFGGTENEQFF. CDR3 DNA sequence: TGTGCCAGCAGCTTTGGGGGCACGGAGAATGAGCAGTTCTTC.

The chain employs TRBV2 and TRBJ2-1; the match to TRBD2 covers 7 bases. The V and J ends lost 4 bases and 8 bases, in that order; junction bases with no gene match: 17. This CDR3 is built from 17 residues. In germline, CDR1 is SNHLY, CDR2 FYNNEI. CDR3 loop: CASSGPWSGAAIDEQFF. Written as DNA, the CDR3 is TGTGCCAGCAGTGGTCCATGGAGCGGGGCAGCAATCGATGAGCAGTTCTTC.

This sequence joins TRBV3-1 (or the pseudogene TRBV3-2) and TRBJ1-1; tentatively, D is TRBD1 (6 bases). CDR1 is LGHDT and CDR2 is YNNKEL in the germline V gene (reference sequence). CDR3 length: 13 amino acids. Trimming stripped 5 bases from V and 5 bases from J, with 12 bases between. This chain's CDR3 is CASSTGGGTEAFF. The DNA of the CDR3 is TGTGCCAGCAGCACGGGGGGCGGGACTGAAGCTTTCTTT.

The chain combines TRBV27 with TRBJ1-2; 7 bases map to TRBD1. CDR1 and CDR2 (germline): MNHEY, SMNVEV (reference sequence). The junction had 4 bases not matched to a gene; V was cut back by 6 bases and J by 0 bases. The CDR3 length is 14 residues. The CDR3 loop is CASRTQGSNYGYTF. CDR3 in DNA: TGTGCCAGCAGAACACAGGGGTCTAACTATGGCTACACCTTC.

The gene calls are TRBV19 and TRBJ1-6; D not certain. The CDR3 is made up of 13 amino acids. The germline CDR1 and CDR2 sequences are LNHDA and SQIVND (reference sequence). V lost 3 bases and J lost 8, with 8 bases in between. CDR3 coding DNA: TGTGCCAGTAGTATGTTTAGCTATTCACCCCTCCACTTT. Encoded protein: CASSMFSYSPLHF.

The rearrangement joins TRBV9 to TRBJ2-1; the D gene is possibly TRBD2 (6 bases). The CDR3 has 13 residues. The V end lost 8 bases, the J end lost 4 bases, and 13 bases lay between the germline ends. Germline assignment: CDR1 SGDLS and CDR2 YYNGEE. CDR3 protein: CASSPGDYNEQFF. The DNA of the CDR3 is TGTGCCAGTTCCCCGGGGGATTACAATGAGCAGTTCTTC.

This clone was found once. This rearrangement joins TRBV4-1 to TRBJ2-3; 15 bases fit TRBD2. From germline, CDR1 is MGHRA and CDR2 YSYEKL. V trimming: 1 base; J trimming: 0 bases; junction bases outside the gene matches: 8. The CDR3 length is 20 residues. The CDR3 DNA reads TGCGCCAGCAGCCAAGCGGGACTAGCGGGAGGCGGGCTTAGCACAGATACGCAGTATTTT. Protein sequence: CASSQAGLAGGGLSTDTQYF.

The V gene is TRBV11-3, the J gene TRBJ2-3; TRBD1 matches 10 bases. From germline, CDR1 is SGHNT and CDR2 YENEEA. The CDR3 length is 15 residues. With V trimmed by 1 base and J by 5 bases, 3 bases remained unmatched. The chain's CDR3 is CASSLAGTGVDTQYF. The DNA for the CDR3 is TGTGCCAGCAGCTTAGCCGGGACAGGGGTAGATACGCAGTATTTT.

This rearrangement joins TRBV28 to TRBJ1-4; D unclear. CDR1 is MDHEN, CDR2 SYDVKM, per germline. The V and J ends lost 6 bases and 7 bases respectively, with 18 bases between them. The CDR3 spans 15 residues. The CDR3, as DNA: TGTGCCAGCAGCTCGTCCGGGGAAGGAAGTGAAAAACTGTTTTTT. Translating it yields CASSSSGEGSEKLFF.

The genes are TRBV29-1 and TRBJ1-2, with D hard to call. There are 12 residues in the CDR3. Germline values: CDR1 SQVTM, CDR2 ANQGSEA. The germline V and J ends were trimmed by 6 bases and 5 bases, with 13 bases remaining between them. In DNA form, the CDR3 reads TGCAGCGTGGGTGACATGTTTTATGGCTACACCTTC. Translated, it gives CSVGDMFYGYTF.

This chain connects TRBV9 to TRBJ2-5; perhaps TRBD2 as D (5 bases). The germline CDR1 and CDR2 sequences are SGDLS and YYNGEE. CDR3 length: 15 amino acids. Trimming stripped 0 bases from V and 5 bases from J, with 14 bases between. The chain's CDR3 is CASSVGVAERETQYF. CDR3 in DNA: TGTGCCAGCAGCGTAGGAGTGGCCGAGCGGGAGACCCAGTACTTC.